A selection of T cell receptor beta chains follows, all from one sample in a study of regulatory T cells in long-lasting Graves disease. TCRdb reprocessed the multiplex PCR reads with MiXCR, giving one entry per CDR3 protein. The sample carries 400,000 to 450,000 distinct CDR3 sequences, more than 13% recorded once. This sample also belongs to another study, concerning T cells in Graves' hyperthyroidism and ophthalmopathy.

Sequenced material: peripheral blood mononuclear cells (PBMCs), taken at new diagnosis, from a patient treated with antithyroid drugs. These receptors all come from a woman in her 30s with Graves disease. Both conserved end residues are part of each CDR3. Fields, in order: D gene, clone size, J gene, V gene, CDR3 DNA, CDR3 protein. D genes are given only for firm matches. A row's size may be missing; if present it is once, few, many or a size class.

.,few,TRBJ1-2,TRBV5-1,TGCGCCAGCAGCCGAAACAGTAACTATGGCTACACCTTC,CASSRNSNYGYTF
.,few,TRBJ2-7,TRBV20-1,TGCAGTGCTAGAGTGCTGGGATTCGACGAGCAGTACTTC,CSARVLGFDEQYF
TRBD1,many,TRBJ2-1,TRBV5-4,TGTGCCAGCAGCTTGACAGGGACAGGCCATGAGCAGTTCTTC,CASSLTGTGHEQFF
.,many,TRBJ1-1,TRBV28,TGTGCCAGCAGCCCTCCTGTACGGACTGAAGCTTTCTTT,CASSPPVRTEAFF
.,once,TRBJ2-6,TRBV6-9,TGTGCCAGCAGTTCCAGGGGACTCAGCTCTGGGGCCAACGTCCTGACTTTC,CASSSRGLSSGANVLTF
.,.,TRBJ2-7,TRBV19,TGTGCCAGTAGTACCCCAGGGAAGACCTACGAGCAGTACTTC,CASSTPGKTYEQYF
TRBD2,many,TRBJ2-1,TRBV28,TGTGCCAGCCTAGCGGGAGGGTTCTACAATGAGCAGTTCTTC,CASLAGGFYNEQFF
.,.,TRBJ2-3,TRBV4-1,TGCGCCAGCAGCCAAGATGTCCCAGAGGGCGCTGGCACAGATACGCAGTATTTT,CASSQDVPEGAGTDTQYF
TRBD2,many,TRBJ2-2,TRBV7-3,TGTGCCAGCAGCCCGTGGTTGCGGGGGAGTGTATCCGGGGAGCTGTTTTTT,CASSPWLRGSVSGELFF
.,many,TRBJ1-1,TRBV13,TGTGCCAGCAGCTTAGGGGAAGGGGGGACTGAAGCTTTCTTT,CASSLGEGGTEAFF
TRBD1,many,TRBJ2-7,TRBV10-3,TGTGCCATGTCCGGGACAGGCCGCGAGCAGTACTTC,CAMSGTGREQYF
.,.,TRBJ2-1,TRBV6-1,TGTGCCAGCAGTGAAAGGTGGGCTCGGGAGCAGTTCTTC,CASSERWAREQFF
TRBD1,many,TRBJ2-1,TRBV12-5,TGTGCTAGTGGTTTCCAAACAGGGGGTGAGCAGTTCTTC,CASGFQTGGEQFF
TRBD1,.,TRBJ2-1,TRBV24-1,TGTGCCACCGGGCAAACAGGGGTAGAGGCCCAGTTCTTC,CATGQTGVEAQFF
.,many,TRBJ2-1,TRBV11-1,TGTGCCAGCAGCTTAGACTATCCAACCTACAATGAGCAGTTCTTC,CASSLDYPTYNEQFF
TRBD1,.,TRBJ1-2,TRBV5-1,TGCGCCAGCAGCGAGACGACAGGGGTTGGCTACACCTTC,CASSETTGVGYTF
TRBD2,few,TRBJ2-3,TRBV6-2/TRBV6-3,TGTGCCAGCAGTGAATCGGGGGGGGACACAGATACGCAGTATTTT,CASSESGGDTDTQYF
TRBD1,.,TRBJ1-5,TRBV4-1,TGCGCCAGCAGCCATGGACGGGACAGCCGCAATCAGCCCCAGCATTTT,CASSHGRDSRNQPQHF
.,.,TRBJ1-3,TRBV6-1,TGTGCCAGCGACGGGAGTAGTTGGAACACCATATATTTT,CASDGSSWNTIYF
.,many,TRBJ2-2,TRBV29-1,TGCAGCGGCGGGCGAACCACCGGGGAGCTGTTTTTT,CSGGRTTGELFF
TRBD1,many,TRBJ2-7,TRBV20-1,TGCAGTGCTAGGGGGACAGGATCGGGAGAGCAGTACTTC,CSARGTGSGEQYF
.,many,TRBJ2-3,TRBV29-1,TGCAGCGGCAACTCGGGACCATATACGCAGTATTTT,CSGNSGPYTQYF
.,many,TRBJ1-1,TRBV20-1,TGCAGTGCTAAACTCGGGACGGCTCATAGTGAAGCTTTCTTT,CSAKLGTAHSEAFF
.,once,TRBJ2-2,TRBV20-1,TGCAGTACTACTCATCTTCAGGAGCTGATCACCGGGGAGCTGTTTTTT,CSTTHLQELITGELFF
TRBD2,.,TRBJ2-1,TRBV28,TGTGCCAGCAGTGGCGGACTAGCGGGCAGGGGTGAGCAGTTCTTC,CASSGGLAGRGEQFF
TRBD2,many,TRBJ2-7,TRBV5-1,TGCGCCAGCAGCTTGGGGAAGACTAGCGGGAGTAACTACGAGCAGTACTTC,CASSLGKTSGSNYEQYF
.,few,TRBJ2-7,TRBV11-3,TGTGCCAGCAGCTTAAGGGTCGGGGCCGGGTACGAGCAGTACTTC,CASSLRVGAGYEQYF
TRBD1,many,TRBJ1-2,TRBV5-1,TGTGCCAGCAGCTTGGGTAGGGACAGGATCTATGGCTACACCTTC,CASSLGRDRIYGYTF
.,.,TRBJ2-4,TRBV19,TGTGCCAGTAGTATATGGGGCCAGGGAGAAAACATTCAGTACTTC,CASSIWGQGENIQYF
.,many,TRBJ2-1,TRBV7-2,TGTGCCAGCAGCTTAGCGGGTTGGGAGCAGTTCTTC,CASSLAGWEQFF
TRBD2,many,TRBJ2-1,TRBV24-1,TGTGCCACCAGTGATCCACTAGCGGGCTCCTACAATGAGCAGTTCTTC,CATSDPLAGSYNEQFF
TRBD1,many,TRBJ2-1,TRBV27,TGTGCCAGCAGTATACCCTCCGGGACAGGGCCGAATGAGCAGTTCTTC,CASSIPSGTGPNEQFF
.,few,TRBJ2-2,TRBV29-1,TGCAGCGTCTGGGACCCCCTTACGAACACCGGGGAGCTGTTTTTT,CSVWDPLTNTGELFF
.,.,TRBJ2-1,TRBV3-1,TGTGCCAGCAGCCAAGGGCGTCACCAAGTCAATGAGCAGTTCTTC,CASSQGRHQVNEQFF
.,.,TRBJ1-2,TRBV7-9,TGTGCCAGCAGCTTAGCCGGATCCCCCCTCTATGGCTACACCTTC,CASSLAGSPLYGYTF
.,many,TRBJ2-5,TRBV7-9,TGTGCCAGCAGCTCACTCCTCCGACAGGTAGTAGCGGAAGCCCGGGAGACCCAGTACTTC,CASSSLLRQVVAEARETQYF
.,many,TRBJ1-1,TRBV11-2,TGTGCCAGCAGCTTAGGATATCTGGTGAACACTGAAGCTTTCTTT,CASSLGYLVNTEAFF
.,.,TRBJ2-2,TRBV2,TGTGCCAGCAGTGATTTGGGGACTCAGATCACCGGGGAGCTGTTTTTT,CASSDLGTQITGELFF
TRBD2,.,TRBJ2-3,TRBV6-2/TRBV6-3,TGTGCCAGCAGAACGACTAGCGGGAGGAAAAGCACAGATACGCAGTATTTT,CASRTTSGRKSTDTQYF
.,.,TRBJ2-1,TRBV19,TGTGCCAGTAGTATCTACAGGAGCTCCTACAATGAGCAGTTCTTC,CASSIYRSSYNEQFF
TRBD1,many,TRBJ1-3,TRBV25-1,TGTGCCAGCAGAATGGACAGGCCCTCTGGAAACACCATATATTTT,CASRMDRPSGNTIYF